These 15 T cell receptor beta chains came from one sample sequenced in a study of CD8+ T cells in alopecia areata. Separation of pooled cutaneous lymph node cells was by sorting with CD4, CD8alpha, NKG2D, NKG2ACE and other markers. Once RNA had been extracted, it was reverse transcribed into cDNA to act as the sequencing template. TCRdb's copy holds only in-frame clones and misses some; the assay was immunoSEQ multiplex PCR. The sample shows about 270,000 clones, no singletons; the ten largest hold about 1.1%. The source material was CD4+ T cells sorted from a lymph node. The receptors stem from a C3H/HeJ mouse with alopecia areata. The mouse strain carries the MHC haplotype H2-k.

A few counts support this clone. Gene names and germline refer to mouse. The read falls 4 residues short of the CDR3 end, and the missing part is taken from the germline J gene. V gene TRBV13-3 combines with J gene TRBJ2-1; 10 nucleotides agree with TRBD2. The CDR3 totals 15 residues. In germline, CDR1 is NNHDY, CDR2 SYVADS. CDR3 residues: CASSDPGGARAEQFF. The covered CDR3 bases are TGTGCCAGCAGTGATCCTGGGGGGGCAAGGGCT.

Note on this clone: Given a much more abundant clone one base away, this may be a read error. Mouse germline and gene names are used. The read terminates 4 residues before the CDR3 end, so the remaining end is supplied by the germline J gene. This CDR3 is also generated by other DNA sequences in the sample. The gene calls are TRBV1 and TRBJ2-1; 10 bases match TRBD2. Germline trimming cut 1 base from V and 1 base from J; bases unmatched to any gene: 1. Per germline, CDR1 NSQYPW and CDR2 LRSPGD (reference sequence). This CDR3 has 16 residues. The CDR3 spells CTCSAVWGGNYAEQFF. CDR3 DNA, as far as it was read: TGCACCTGCAGTGCAGTCTGGGGGGGCAACTATGCT.

In regard to this clone: Gene and germline names: mouse. The CDR3 here is CASSLRDSKYEQYF. CDR3 DNA, as far as it was read: TGTGCCAGCAGTCTCCGGGACAGCAAATAT. The chain carries TRBV13-1 and TRBJ2-7; the match to TRBD1 covers 7 bases. The observed sequence ends 4 residues before the CDR3 terminus, with the missing tail filled in from the germline J gene. The CDR3 is made up of 14 amino acids. Looked up from germline, CDR1 is NSHNY and CDR2 is SYGAGN.

Notes on this clone: These gene names are mouse names. The CDR3 goes on 4 residues after the read ends, and that part is filled in from the germline J gene. The sample contains more than one DNA sequence encoding this CDR3. The rearrangement links TRBV13-2 to TRBJ2-3; 9 positions agree with TRBD1. The junction had 2 bases not matched to a gene; V was cut back by 5 bases and J by 1 base. There are 14 residues in the CDR3. CDR1 NNHNN and CDR2 SYGAGS come from the germline V gene (reference sequence). The CDR3: CASGRQGGAETLYF. The DNA read from the CDR3 is TGTGCCAGCGGCCGACAGGGGGGTGCAGAA.

This clone was counted between two and nine times. Each gene name is a mouse one. The CDR3 loop reads CASSGGHANTGQLYF. The DNA read from the CDR3 is TGTGCCAGCAGTGGGGGACACGCAAACACCGGG. The chain carries TRBV13-3 and TRBJ2-2, with D perhaps TRBD1 (6 bases). The CDR3 end falls 4 residues outside the read, so it is completed with the germline J gene. The CDR3 is made up of 15 amino acids. Trimming shortened V by 3 bases and J by 0 bases, and 9 bases separated the two germline ends. The germline V gene encodes CDR1 NNHDY and CDR2 SYVADS.

Only a few counts were recorded for this clone. Genes here carry mouse names. The observed sequence ends 4 residues before the CDR3 terminus, with the missing tail filled in from the germline J gene. The J gene is TRBJ2-5, the V gene TRBV13-2; TRBD1 or TRBD2 may be the D gene (6 bases each). CDR1 NNHNN and CDR2 SYGAGS come from the germline V gene (reference sequence). The CDR3 covers 13 residues. The V and J ends lost 3 bases and 2 bases respectively, with 7 bases between them. CDR3 DNA, as far as it was read: TGTGCCAGCGGTGGGGGGCCCCAAGAC. Its translation is CASGGGPQD. The complete CDR3 protein is CASGGGPQDTQYF.

This clone was picked up a small number of times. Gene names are mouse gene names. The CDR3 bases that were read are TGTGCCAGCAGTTGGGACAGGGGGCGAGAC. Translating gives CASSWDRGRD. The entire CDR3 is CASSWDRGRDTQYF. The chain has TRBV13-3 and TRBJ2-5; TRBD1 agrees at 12 bases. Coverage ceases 4 residues before the CDR3 finishes, and the germline J gene fills in the end. This CDR3 has 14 residues. Per germline, CDR1 NNHDY and CDR2 SYVADS.

The sample holds a few counts of this clone. Gene names are the mouse ones. From the germline J gene comes the end of the CDR3, since the read stops 4 residues before it. Other nucleotide sequences from this sample produce the same CDR3. The rearrangement uses TRBV13-1 and TRBJ2-2, with 11 bases fitting TRBD2. J was trimmed by 2 bases and V by 3 bases; bases with no gene match: 0. Germline V gene sequence: CDR1 NSHNY, CDR2 SYGAGN. The CDR3 sequence is 15 residues long. The CDR3 bases that were read are TGTGCCAGCAGTGGACTGGGGGGGAACACCGGG. It yields the protein CASSGLGGNTG. The entire CDR3 protein is CASSGLGGNTGQLYF.

On this clone: The germline and genes are mouse ones. The read is 3 residues too short to cover the CDR3 end, so that end is filled in from the germline J gene. This chain uses TRBV5 with TRBJ1-6; D uncertain. TRBJ1-6 is flagged as an ORF with uncertain function. The CDR3 is made up of 14 amino acids. V was pared by 8 bases and J by 0 bases, with 8 bases between. CDR1 is LGHNA and CDR2 is YNLKQL in the germline V gene (reference sequence). The covered CDR3 bases are TGTGCCAGCCAGAAGAATTCCTATAATTCGCCC. This sequence encodes CASQKNSYNSP. The entire CDR3 sequence reads CASQKNSYNSPLYF.

This clone was detected only a few times. Gene names follow the mouse nomenclature. The sequence runs out 4 residues before the end of the CDR3; the remainder is reconstructed from the germline J gene. The gene calls are TRBV17 and TRBJ2-7; TRBD2 might be the D (6 bases). The V end was cut by 1 base, the J end by 0 bases, with 7 bases between. CDR1 and CDR2 (germline): MNHDT, YYDKIL. The CDR3 has 14 amino acids. The DNA read from the CDR3 is TGTGCTAGCAGTAGAGCTGGGGACTCCTAT. Its protein product is CASSRAGDSY. The whole CDR3 region reads CASSRAGDSYEQYF.

On this clone: Gene names are the mouse ones. The sequenced part of the CDR3 DNA is TGTGCCAGCAGCAGGGACAGTAACCAAGAC. Residues: CASSRDSNQD. Given in full, the CDR3 is CASSRDSNQDTQYF. The rearrangement uses TRBV13-3 and TRBJ2-5; 7 bases agree with TRBD1. The read comes to an end 4 residues before the CDR3 does, leaving the germline J gene to fill in the end. J gave up 0 bases and V 5 bases, and 3 bases lay outside the gene matches. The CDR3 covers 14 residues. The germline V gene encodes CDR1 NNHDY and CDR2 SYVADS.

The sample holds many counts of this clone. The gene names given are mouse names. The CDR3 goes on 4 residues after the read ends, and that part is filled in from the germline J gene. Other DNA sequences within the sample encode an identical CDR3. The chain couples TRBV1 to TRBJ2-3, with D perhaps matching TRBD1 (6 bases). The length of the CDR3 is 14 residues. The germline gives CDR1 NSQYPW, CDR2 LRSPGD (reference sequence). The V and J ends lost 0 bases and 3 bases respectively, with 7 bases between them. The CDR3 sequence: CTCSADQGAETLYF. Partial CDR3 DNA: TGCACCTGCAGTGCAGATCAGGGGGCAGAA.

Comment on this clone: Mouse names are used for the genes. The DNA ends 4 residues before the CDR3 does, and the rest of the CDR3 is filled in from the germline J gene. V and J are TRBV14 and TRBJ1-1; TRBD1 might be the D (6 bases). This CDR3 has 14 residues. The V gene lost 1 base and the J gene lost 1 base, with 8 bases spanning the gap. In germline, CDR1 is SGHDT, CDR2 FRDEAV. CDR3 DNA, as far as it was read: TGTGCCAGCAGTTTCCCGACAGGGAACACA. Encoded protein: CASSFPTGNT. Given in full, the CDR3 is CASSFPTGNTEVFF.

This clone was seen more than once but under ten times. Mouse names are used for the genes. The read gets to within 4 residues of the CDR3 end, and the germline J gene fills in the rest. The gene calls are TRBV5 and TRBJ2-7; 10 bases align to TRBD2. Per the germline V gene, CDR1 is LGHNA and CDR2 is YNLKQL (reference sequence). The CDR3 runs to 16 residues. Unmatched junction bases numbered 6, after V lost 4 bases and J lost 0 bases. CDR3 DNA (partial): TGTGCCAGCAGCCCAACTGGGGGGGTCAGCTCCTAT. Amino acids: CASSPTGGVSSY. From start to end, the CDR3 is CASSPTGGVSSYEQYF.

A remark on this clone: Mouse gene names apply. The sequence runs out 4 residues before the end of the CDR3; the remainder is reconstructed from the germline J gene. The identical CDR3 is also encoded by other nucleotide sequences in the sample. The chain links TRBV1 to TRBJ2-5, with 10 bases aligning to TRBD1. Unmatched junction bases numbered 3, after V lost 3 bases and J lost 3 bases. Germline V gives CDR1 NSQYPW, CDR2 LRSPGD (reference sequence). This CDR3 comprises 15 residues. The part of the CDR3 DNA that was read is TGCACCTGCAGTGCGCCGGGACAGGGGCAAGAC. This gives the protein CTCSAPGQGQD. In full, the CDR3 reads CTCSAPGQGQDTQYF.